The rows below give T cell receptor beta chains drawn from one sample of a study of OX40 agonist ivuxolimab in advanced cancers. The protocol was immunoSEQ multiplex PCR, while the TCRdb copy is restricted to in-frame clones and leaves out a portion. The table includes about 80,000 clones, roughly 91% detected once. Sequences were derived from CD4+ or CD8+ T cells sorted from blood, sampled in a trial of the OX40 agonist ivuxolimab. The receptors stem from an adult with an advanced solid tumor such as melanoma, head and neck, liver or kidney cancer. Both conserved end residues are part of each CDR3. A D gene is named only where the DNA matches it firmly. A clone size is listed for some rows: how often the clone was seen (once, few, many), or a class if it is expanded.

>.|TRBJ1-2|TRBV7-9|.
TGTGCCAGCAGCTTAAGCGGGGTCGACTATGGCTACACCTTC
CASSLSGVDYGYTF
>TRBD1|TRBJ1-5|TRBV28|.
TGTGCCAGCCCCCCCTCTGGGACAGGGGGTGTCTATCAGCCCCAGCATTTT
CASPPSGTGGVYQPQHF
>.|TRBJ2-1|TRBV7-9|once
TGTGCCAGCAGCCCACGATACAATGAGCAGTTCTTC
CASSPRYNEQFF
>.|TRBJ2-5|TRBV5-1|once
TGCGCCAGCAGCTTGGCCGGGTATGGAGAGACCCAGTACTTC
CASSLAGYGETQYF
>TRBD1|TRBJ1-2|TRBV7-2|.
TGTGCCAGCAGCTCCCAGACAGGGTCCACCTTC
CASSSQTGSTF
>.|TRBJ2-6|TRBV12-5|.
TGTGCTAGTGGTGCGTCTGGGGCCAACGTCCTGACTTTC
CASGASGANVLTF
>TRBD1|TRBJ2-2|TRBV7-7|.
TGTGCCAGCAGCTTAGCGCAGGGGGCACTCGGGGAGCTGTTTTTT
CASSLAQGALGELFF
>.|TRBJ2-1|TRBV10-1|once
TGCGCCAGCAACCGTCAGACCCAGGGCTACAATGAGCAGTTCTTC
CASNRQTQGYNEQFF
>.|TRBJ2-7|TRBV15|once
TGTGCCACCAGTCTGAATCTAGCCTACGAGCAGTACTTC
CATSLNLAYEQYF
>.|TRBJ2-6|TRBV5-1|.
TGCGCCAGCAACCCAGGAACCCCGGGGGGGGCCAACGTCCTGACTTTC
CASNPGTPGGANVLTF
>.|TRBJ1-1|TRBV18|.
TGTGCCAGCTCACCAGGCATTAACACTGAAGCTTTCTTT
CASSPGINTEAFF
>.|TRBJ1-4|TRBV28|.
TGTGCCAGCAGTTTAGGACAGACGGCAACTAATGAAAAACTGTTTTTT
CASSLGQTATNEKLFF
>.|TRBJ2-4|TRBV18|.
TGTGCCAGCTCAGCGGTACAGGGAATAACCAAAAACATTCAGTACTTC
CASSAVQGITKNIQYF
>.|TRBJ1-4|TRBV5-1|.
TGCGCCAGCAGCCCTCAGGGGATAGATGAAAAACTGTTTTTT
CASSPQGIDEKLFF
>TRBD2|TRBJ2-2|TRBV10-3|once
TGTGCCATCAGTGAGGGTAGCGGGGGTCTCGACACCGGGGAGCTGTTTTTT
CAISEGSGGLDTGELFF
>.|TRBJ2-7|TRBV19|few
TGTGCCAGTAGTTCCAGGGGCGGGGGTTACTACGAGCAGTACTTC
CASSSRGGGYYEQYF
>.|TRBJ1-2|TRBV6-1|.
TGTGCCAGCAGTGCGTTGGGAGCGCGAGGCTACACCTTC
CASSALGARGYTF
>.|TRBJ2-3|TRBV7-2|.
TGTGCCAGCAGTCCTGGGGTAGCATCAGATACGCAGTATTTT
CASSPGVASDTQYF
>.|TRBJ1-5|TRBV19|few
TGTGCCAGTAGTATAGACGGGACAACCACACAGCCCCAGCATTTT
CASSIDGTTTQPQHF
>TRBD1|TRBJ1-4|TRBV13|.
TGTGCCAGCAGCAACACCAAGACAGGGAGTGTAGAAAAACTGTTTTTT
CASSNTKTGSVEKLFF
>TRBD1|TRBJ2-2|TRBV11-2|.
TGTGCCAGCAGCTCCCGGACAGGGGGCATCAACACCGGGGAGCTGTTTTTT
CASSSRTGGINTGELFF
>.|TRBJ2-2|TRBV15|.
TGTGCCACCAGCAGAAAACCGGGACAAAACACCGGGGAGCTGTTTTTT
CATSRKPGQNTGELFF